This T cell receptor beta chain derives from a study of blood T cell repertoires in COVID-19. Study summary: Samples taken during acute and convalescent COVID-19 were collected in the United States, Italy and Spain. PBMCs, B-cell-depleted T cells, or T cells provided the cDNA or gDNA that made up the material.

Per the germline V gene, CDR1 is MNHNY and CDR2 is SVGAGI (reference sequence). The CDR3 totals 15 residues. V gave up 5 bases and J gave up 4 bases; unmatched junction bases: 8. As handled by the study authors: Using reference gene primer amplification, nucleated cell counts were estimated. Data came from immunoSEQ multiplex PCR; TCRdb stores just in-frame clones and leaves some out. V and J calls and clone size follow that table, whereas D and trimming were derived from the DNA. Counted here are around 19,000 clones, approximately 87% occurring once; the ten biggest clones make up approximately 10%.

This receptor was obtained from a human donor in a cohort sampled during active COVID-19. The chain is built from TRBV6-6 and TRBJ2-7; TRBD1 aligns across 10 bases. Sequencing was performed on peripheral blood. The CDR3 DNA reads TGTGCCAGCAGTAAGGCCCGGGACAGGGGTTACGAGCAGTACTTC. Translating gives CASSKARDRGYEQYF.